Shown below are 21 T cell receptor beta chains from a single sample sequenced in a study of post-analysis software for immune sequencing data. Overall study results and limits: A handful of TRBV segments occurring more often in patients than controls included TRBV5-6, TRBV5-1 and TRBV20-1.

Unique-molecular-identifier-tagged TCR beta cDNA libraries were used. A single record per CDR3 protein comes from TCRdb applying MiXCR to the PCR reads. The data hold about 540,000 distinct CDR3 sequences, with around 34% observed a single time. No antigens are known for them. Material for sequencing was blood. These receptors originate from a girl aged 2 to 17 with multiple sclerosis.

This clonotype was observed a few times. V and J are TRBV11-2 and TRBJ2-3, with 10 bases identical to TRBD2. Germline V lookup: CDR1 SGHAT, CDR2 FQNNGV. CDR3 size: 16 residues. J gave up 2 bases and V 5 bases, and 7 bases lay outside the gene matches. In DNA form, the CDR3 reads TGTGCCAGCAGCCCTAGGACTAGCGGTTACACAGATACGCAGTATTTT. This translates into CASSPRTSGYTDTQYF.

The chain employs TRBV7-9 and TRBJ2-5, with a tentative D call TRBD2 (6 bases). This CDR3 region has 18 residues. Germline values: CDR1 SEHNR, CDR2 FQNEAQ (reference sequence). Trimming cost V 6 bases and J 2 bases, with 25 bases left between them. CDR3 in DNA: TGTGCCAGCAGTTCCGGGAGCATGAGGGGACCCCTACAAGAGACCCAGTACTTC. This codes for CASSSGSMRGPLQETQYF.

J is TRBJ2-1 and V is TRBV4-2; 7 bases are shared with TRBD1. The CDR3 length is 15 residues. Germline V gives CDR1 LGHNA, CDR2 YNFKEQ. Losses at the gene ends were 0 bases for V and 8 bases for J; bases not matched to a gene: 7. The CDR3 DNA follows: TGTGCCAGCAGCCAAGAGCGAGGGGGCATAGATGAGCAGTTCTTC. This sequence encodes CASSQERGGIDEQFF.

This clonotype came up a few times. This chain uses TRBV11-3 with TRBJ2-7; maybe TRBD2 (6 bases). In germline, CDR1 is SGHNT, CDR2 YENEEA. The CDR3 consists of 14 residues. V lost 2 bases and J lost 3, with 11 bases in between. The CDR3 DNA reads TGTGCCAGCAGCTTATTGCGCGGGAACTACGAGCAGTACTTC. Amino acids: CASSLLRGNYEQYF.

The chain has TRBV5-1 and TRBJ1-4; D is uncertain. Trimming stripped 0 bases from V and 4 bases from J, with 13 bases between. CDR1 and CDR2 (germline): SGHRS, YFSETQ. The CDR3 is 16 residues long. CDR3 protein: CASSLDKGLRNEKLFF. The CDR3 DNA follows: TGCGCCAGCAGCTTGGATAAGGGCCTCCGTAATGAAAAACTGTTTTTT.

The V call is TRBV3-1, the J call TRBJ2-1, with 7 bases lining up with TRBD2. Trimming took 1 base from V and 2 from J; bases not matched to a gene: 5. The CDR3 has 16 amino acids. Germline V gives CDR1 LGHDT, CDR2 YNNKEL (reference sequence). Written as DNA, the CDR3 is TGTGCCAGCAGCCAAGTTGGGGGGGGGGCCTACAATGAGCAGTTCTTC. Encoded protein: CASSQVGGGAYNEQFF.

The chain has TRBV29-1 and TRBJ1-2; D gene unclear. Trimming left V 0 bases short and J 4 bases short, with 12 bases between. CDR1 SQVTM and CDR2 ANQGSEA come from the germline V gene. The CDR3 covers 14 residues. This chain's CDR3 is CSVEEGRKPYGYTF. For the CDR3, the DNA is TGCAGCGTTGAAGAGGGTCGGAAACCCTATGGCTACACCTTC.

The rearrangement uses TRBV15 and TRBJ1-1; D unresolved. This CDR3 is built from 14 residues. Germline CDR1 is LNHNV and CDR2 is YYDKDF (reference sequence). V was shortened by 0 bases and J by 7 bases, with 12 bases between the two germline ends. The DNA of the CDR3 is TGTGCCACCAGCAGAGATAAGGGAGTGGATGAAGCTTTCTTT. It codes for CATSRDKGVDEAFF.

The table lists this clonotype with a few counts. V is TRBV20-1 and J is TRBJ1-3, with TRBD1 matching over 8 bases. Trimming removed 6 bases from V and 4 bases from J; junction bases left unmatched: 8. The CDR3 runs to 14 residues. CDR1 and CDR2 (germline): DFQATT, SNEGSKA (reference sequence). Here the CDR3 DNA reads TGCAGTGCCCGTCCCGGGACAGGAGGAAACACCATATATTTT. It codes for CSARPGTGGNTIYF.

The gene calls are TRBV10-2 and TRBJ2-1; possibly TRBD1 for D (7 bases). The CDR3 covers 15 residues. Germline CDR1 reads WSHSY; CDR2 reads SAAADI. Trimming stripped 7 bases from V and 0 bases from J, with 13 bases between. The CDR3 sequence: CASTGGSHSYNEQFF. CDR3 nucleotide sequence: TGCGCCAGCACAGGGGGGTCACACTCCTACAATGAGCAGTTCTTC.

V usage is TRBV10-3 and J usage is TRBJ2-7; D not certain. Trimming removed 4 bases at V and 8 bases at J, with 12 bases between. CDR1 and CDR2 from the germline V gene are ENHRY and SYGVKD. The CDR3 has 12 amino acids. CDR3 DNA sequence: TGTGCCATCAGTGCGGTGAGAACTCAGCAGTACTTC. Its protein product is CAISAVRTQQYF.

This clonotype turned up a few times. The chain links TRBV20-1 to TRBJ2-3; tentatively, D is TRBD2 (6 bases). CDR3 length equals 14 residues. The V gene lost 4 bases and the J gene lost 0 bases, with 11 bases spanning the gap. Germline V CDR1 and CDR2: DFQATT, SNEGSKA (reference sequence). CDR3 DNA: TGCAGTGCTACCCGACTAGTCAGCACAGATACGCAGTATTTT. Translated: CSATRLVSTDTQYF.

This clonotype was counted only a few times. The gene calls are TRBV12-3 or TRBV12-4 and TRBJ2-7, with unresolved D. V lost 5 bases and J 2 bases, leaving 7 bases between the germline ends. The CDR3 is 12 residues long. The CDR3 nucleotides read TGTGCCAGCAGTGCGGCGACCTACGAGCAGTACTTC. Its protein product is CASSAATYEQYF.

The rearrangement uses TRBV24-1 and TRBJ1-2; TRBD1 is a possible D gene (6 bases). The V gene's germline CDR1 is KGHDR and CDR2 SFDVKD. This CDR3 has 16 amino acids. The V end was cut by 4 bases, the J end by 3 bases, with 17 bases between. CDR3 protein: CATSDSQGNNDYGYTF. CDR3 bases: TGTGCCACCAGTGACTCCCAGGGGAATAACGACTATGGCTACACCTTC.

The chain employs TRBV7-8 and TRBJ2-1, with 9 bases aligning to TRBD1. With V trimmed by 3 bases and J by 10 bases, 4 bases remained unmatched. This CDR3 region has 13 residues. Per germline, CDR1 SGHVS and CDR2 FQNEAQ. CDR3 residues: CASSFKGTGEQFF. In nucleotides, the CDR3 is TGTGCCAGCAGCTTTAAAGGGACAGGGGAGCAGTTCTTC.

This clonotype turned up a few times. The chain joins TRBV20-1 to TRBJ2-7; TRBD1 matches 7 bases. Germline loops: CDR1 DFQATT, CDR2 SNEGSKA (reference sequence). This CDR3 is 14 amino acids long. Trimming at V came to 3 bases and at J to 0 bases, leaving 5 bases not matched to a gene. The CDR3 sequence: CSASGGQSSYEQYF. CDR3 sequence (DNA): TGCAGTGCTAGTGGGGGACAGAGCTCCTACGAGCAGTACTTC.

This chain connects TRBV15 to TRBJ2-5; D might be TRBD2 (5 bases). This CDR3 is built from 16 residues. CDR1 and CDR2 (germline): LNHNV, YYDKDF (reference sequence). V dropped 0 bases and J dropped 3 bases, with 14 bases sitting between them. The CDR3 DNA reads TGTGCCACCAGCAGAGATCATTTCCGGGGAAAAGAGACCCAGTACTTC. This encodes CATSRDHFRGKETQYF. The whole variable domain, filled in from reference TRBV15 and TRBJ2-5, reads DAMVIQNPRYQVTQFGKPVTLSCSQTLNHNVMYWYQQKSSQAPKLLFHYYDKDFNNEADTPDNFQSRRPNTSFCFLDIRSPGLGDTAMYLCATSRDHFRGKETQYFGPGTRLLVL.

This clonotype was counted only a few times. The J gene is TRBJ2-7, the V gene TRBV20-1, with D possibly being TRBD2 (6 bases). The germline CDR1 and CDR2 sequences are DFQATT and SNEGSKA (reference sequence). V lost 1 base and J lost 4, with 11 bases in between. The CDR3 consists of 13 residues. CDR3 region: CSARGSGGYEQYF. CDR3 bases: TGCAGTGCTAGAGGCTCTGGGGGGTACGAGCAGTACTTC.

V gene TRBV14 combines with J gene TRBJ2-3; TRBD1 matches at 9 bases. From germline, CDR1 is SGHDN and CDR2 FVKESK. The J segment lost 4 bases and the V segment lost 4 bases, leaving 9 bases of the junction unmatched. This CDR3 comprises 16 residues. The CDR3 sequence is CASSPDRGRFADTQYF. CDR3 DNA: TGTGCCAGCAGCCCGGACAGGGGACGATTTGCAGATACGCAGTATTTT.

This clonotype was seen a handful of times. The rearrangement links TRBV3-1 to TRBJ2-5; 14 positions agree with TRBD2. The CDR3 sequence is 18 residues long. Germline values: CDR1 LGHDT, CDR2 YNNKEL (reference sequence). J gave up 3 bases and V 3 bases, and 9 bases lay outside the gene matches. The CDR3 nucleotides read TGTGCCAGCAGCCAGACACCCTTGGGACTAGCGGGGGAAGAGACCCAGTACTTC. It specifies CASSQTPLGLAGEETQYF.

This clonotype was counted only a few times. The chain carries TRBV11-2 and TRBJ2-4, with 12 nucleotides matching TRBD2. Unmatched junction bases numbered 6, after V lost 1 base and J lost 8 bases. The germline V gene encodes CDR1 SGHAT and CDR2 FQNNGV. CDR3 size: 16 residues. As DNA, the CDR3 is TGTGCCAGCAGCTTAGGGACTAGCGGGGCCCAGGACATTCAGTACTTC. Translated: CASSLGTSGAQDIQYF.